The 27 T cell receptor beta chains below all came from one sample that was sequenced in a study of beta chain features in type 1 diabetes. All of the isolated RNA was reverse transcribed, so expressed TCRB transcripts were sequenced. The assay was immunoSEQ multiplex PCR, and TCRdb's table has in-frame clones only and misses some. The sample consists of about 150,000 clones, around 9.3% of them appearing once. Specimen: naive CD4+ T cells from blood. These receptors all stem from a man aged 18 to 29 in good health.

The CDR3 sequence: CASSYGQGTEKLFF. CDR3 DNA: TGCGCCAGCAGCTACGGACAGGGGACTGAAAAACTGTTTTTT. V gene TRBV5-1 combines with J gene TRBJ1-4, with 9 bases aligning to TRBD1. This CDR3 comprises 14 residues. V trimming: 3 bases; J trimming: 7 bases; junction bases outside the gene matches: 4. Germline CDR1 and CDR2: SGHRS and YFSETQ.

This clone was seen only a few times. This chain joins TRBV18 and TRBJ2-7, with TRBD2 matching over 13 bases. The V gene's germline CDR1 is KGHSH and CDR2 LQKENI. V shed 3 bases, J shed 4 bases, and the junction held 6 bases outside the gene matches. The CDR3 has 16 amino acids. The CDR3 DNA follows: TGTGCCAGCTCACCGGGACTAGCGGGGAATACTTACGAGCAGTACTTC. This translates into CASSPGLAGNTYEQYF.

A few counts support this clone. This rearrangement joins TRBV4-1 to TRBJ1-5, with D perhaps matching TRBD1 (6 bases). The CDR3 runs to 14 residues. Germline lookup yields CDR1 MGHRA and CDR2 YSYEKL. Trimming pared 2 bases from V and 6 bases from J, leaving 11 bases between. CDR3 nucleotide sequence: TGCGCCAGCAGCCAATACAGGGATGGTCAGCCCCAGCATTTT. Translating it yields CASSQYRDGQPQHF.

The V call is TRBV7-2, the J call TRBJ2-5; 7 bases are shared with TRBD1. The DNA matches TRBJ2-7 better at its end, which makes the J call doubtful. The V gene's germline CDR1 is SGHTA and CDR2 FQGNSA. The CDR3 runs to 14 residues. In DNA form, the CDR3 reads TGTGCCAGCAGCTCCCTCGAGGGGGCCCACGAGCAGTACTTC. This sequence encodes CASSSLEGAHEQYF.

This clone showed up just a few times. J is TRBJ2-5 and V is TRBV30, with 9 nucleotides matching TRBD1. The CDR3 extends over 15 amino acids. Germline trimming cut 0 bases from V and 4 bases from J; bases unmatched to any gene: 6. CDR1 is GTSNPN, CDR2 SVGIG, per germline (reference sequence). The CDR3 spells CAWSVNRGPVETQYF. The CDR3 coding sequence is TGTGCCTGGAGTGTAAACAGGGGGCCGGTAGAGACCCAGTACTTC. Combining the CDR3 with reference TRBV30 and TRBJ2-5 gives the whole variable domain SQTIHQWPATLVQPVGSPLSLECTVEGTSNPNLYWYRQAAGRGLQLLFYSVGIGQISSEVPQNLSASRPQDRQFILSSKKLLLSDSGFYLCAWSVNRGPVETQYFGPGTRLLVL.

CDR3 bases: TGTGCCGGCACAGGGGGCGCGAATCAGCCCCAGCATTTT. Protein sequence: CAGTGGANQPQHF. V and J are TRBV6-1 and TRBJ1-5; the match to TRBD1 covers 9 bases. Germline CDR1 MNHNS, CDR2 SASEGT. There are 13 residues in the CDR3. Trimming cost V 11 bases and J 4 bases; bases outside gene matches: 6.

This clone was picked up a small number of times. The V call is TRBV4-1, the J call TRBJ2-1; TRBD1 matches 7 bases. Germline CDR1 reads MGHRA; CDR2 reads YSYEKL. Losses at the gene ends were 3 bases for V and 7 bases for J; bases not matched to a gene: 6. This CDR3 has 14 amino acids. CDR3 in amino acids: CASSHLGQSNEQFF. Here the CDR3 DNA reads TGCGCCAGCAGCCATCTGGGACAGTCAAATGAGCAGTTCTTC.

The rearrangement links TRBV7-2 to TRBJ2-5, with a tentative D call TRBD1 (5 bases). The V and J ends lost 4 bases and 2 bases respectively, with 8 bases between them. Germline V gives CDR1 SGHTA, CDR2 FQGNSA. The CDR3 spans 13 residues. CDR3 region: CASSWTTQETQYF. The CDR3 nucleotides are TGTGCCAGCAGCTGGACAACTCAAGAGACCCAGTACTTC.

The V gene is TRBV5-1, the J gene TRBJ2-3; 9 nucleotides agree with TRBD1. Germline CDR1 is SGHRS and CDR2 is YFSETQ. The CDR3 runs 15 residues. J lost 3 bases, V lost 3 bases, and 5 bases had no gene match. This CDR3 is CASSSGDRATDTQYF. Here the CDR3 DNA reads TGCGCCAGCAGCTCGGGGGACAGGGCGACAGATACGCAGTATTTT.

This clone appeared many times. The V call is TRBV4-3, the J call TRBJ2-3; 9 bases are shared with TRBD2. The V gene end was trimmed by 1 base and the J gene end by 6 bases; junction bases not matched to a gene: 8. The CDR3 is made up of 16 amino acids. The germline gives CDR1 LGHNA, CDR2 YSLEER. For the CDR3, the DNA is TGCGCCAGCAGCCAAGTGAGCGGGGGGATGATGGATACGCAGTATTTT. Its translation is CASSQVSGGMMDTQYF.

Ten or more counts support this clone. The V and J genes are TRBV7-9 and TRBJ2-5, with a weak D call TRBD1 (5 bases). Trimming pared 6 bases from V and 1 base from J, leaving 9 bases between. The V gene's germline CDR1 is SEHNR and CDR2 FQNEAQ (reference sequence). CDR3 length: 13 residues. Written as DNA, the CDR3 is TGTGCCAGCAGACATGGGGCCCAAGAGACCCAGTACTTC. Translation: CASRHGAQETQYF.

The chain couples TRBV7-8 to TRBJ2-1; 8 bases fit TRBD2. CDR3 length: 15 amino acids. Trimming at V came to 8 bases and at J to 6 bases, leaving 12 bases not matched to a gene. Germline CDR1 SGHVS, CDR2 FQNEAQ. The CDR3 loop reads CASYQSGTRLNEQFF. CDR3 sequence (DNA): TGTGCCAGCTACCAATCCGGGACTAGACTCAATGAGCAGTTCTTC. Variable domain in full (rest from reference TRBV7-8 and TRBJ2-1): GAGVSQSPRYKVAKRGQDVALRCDPISGHVSLFWYQQALGQGPEFLTYFQNEAQLDKSGLPSDRFFAERPEGSVSTLKIQRTQQEDSAVYLCASYQSGTRLNEQFFGPGTRLTVL.

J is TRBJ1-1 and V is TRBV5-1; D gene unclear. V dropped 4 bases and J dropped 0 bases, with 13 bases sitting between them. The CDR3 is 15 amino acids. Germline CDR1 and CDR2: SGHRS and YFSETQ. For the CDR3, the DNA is TGCGCCAGCAGCGCGGCCCCCGGGGTGAACACTGAAGCTTTCTTT. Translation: CASSAAPGVNTEAFF.

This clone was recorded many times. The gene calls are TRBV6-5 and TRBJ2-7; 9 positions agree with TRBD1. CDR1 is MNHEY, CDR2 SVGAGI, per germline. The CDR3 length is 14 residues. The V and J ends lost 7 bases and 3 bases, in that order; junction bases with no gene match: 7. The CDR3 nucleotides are TGTGCCAGCACCAGGGGGACAGGGATCTACGAGCAGTACTTC. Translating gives CASTRGTGIYEQYF.

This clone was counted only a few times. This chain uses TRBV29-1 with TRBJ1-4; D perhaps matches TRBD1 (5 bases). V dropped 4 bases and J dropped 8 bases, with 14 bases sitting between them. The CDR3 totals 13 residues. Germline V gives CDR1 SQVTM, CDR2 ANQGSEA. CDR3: CSVGKGLSEKLFF. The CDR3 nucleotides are TGCAGCGTTGGAAAGGGGCTTTCAGAAAAACTGTTTTTT.

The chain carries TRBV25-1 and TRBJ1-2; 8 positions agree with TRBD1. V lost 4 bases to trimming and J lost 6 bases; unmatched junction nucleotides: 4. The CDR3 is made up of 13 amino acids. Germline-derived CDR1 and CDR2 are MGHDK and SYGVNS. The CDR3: CASSGQGAHGYTF. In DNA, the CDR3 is TGTGCCAGCAGTGGTCAGGGGGCACATGGCTACACCTTC.

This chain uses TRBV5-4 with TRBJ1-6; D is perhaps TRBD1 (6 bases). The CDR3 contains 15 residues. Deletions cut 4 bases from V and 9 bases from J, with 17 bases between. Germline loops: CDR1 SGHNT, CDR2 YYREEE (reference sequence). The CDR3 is CASSPGTTEGSPLHF. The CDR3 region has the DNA TGTGCCAGCAGCCCGGGGACAACCGAGGGTTCACCCCTCCACTTT.

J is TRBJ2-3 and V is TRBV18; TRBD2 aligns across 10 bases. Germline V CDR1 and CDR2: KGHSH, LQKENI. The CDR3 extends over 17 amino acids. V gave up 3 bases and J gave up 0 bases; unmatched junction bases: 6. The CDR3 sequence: CASSPSSGGASTDTQYF. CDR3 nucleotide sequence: TGTGCCAGCTCACCTTCTAGCGGGGGCGCTAGCACAGATACGCAGTATTTT.

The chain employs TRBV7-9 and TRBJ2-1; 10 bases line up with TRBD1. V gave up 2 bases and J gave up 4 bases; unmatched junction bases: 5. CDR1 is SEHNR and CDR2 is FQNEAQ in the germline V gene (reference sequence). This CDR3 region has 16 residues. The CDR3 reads CASSLWEGQGYNEQFF. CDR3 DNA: TGTGCCAGCAGCTTATGGGAGGGACAGGGGTACAATGAGCAGTTCTTC.

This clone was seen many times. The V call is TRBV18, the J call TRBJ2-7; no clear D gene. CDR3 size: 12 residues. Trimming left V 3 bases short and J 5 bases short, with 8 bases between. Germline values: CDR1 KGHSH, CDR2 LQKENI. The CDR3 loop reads CASSPTRDEQYF. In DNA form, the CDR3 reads TGTGCCAGCTCACCCACCCGGGACGAGCAGTACTTC.

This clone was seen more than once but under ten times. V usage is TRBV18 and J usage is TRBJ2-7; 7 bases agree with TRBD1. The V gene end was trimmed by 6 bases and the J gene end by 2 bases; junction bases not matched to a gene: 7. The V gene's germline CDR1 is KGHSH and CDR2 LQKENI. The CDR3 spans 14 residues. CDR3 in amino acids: CASSPRDSAYEQYF. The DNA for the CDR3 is TGTGCCAGCTCTCCCCGGGACAGTGCCTACGAGCAGTACTTC.

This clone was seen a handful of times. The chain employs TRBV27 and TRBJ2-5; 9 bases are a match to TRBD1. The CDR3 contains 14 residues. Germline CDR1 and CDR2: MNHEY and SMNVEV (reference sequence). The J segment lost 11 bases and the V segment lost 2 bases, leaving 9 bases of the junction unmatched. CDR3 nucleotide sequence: TGTGCCAGCAGTTTAAGCCCGGGACAGGGAGGACAGTACTTC. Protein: CASSLSPGQGGQYF.

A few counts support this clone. This CDR3 reads CASRLGQGMFDTEAFF. CDR3 sequence (DNA): TGTGCCAGCAGGCTGGGACAGGGAATGTTTGACACTGAAGCTTTCTTT. The chain joins TRBV11-2 to TRBJ1-1, with 9 bases that match TRBD1. The CDR3 covers 16 residues. In germline, CDR1 is SGHAT, CDR2 FQNNGV. Trimming removed 6 bases from V and 3 bases from J; junction bases left unmatched: 11. The variable domain in full, completed from reference TRBV11-2 and TRBJ1-1, reads EAGVAQSPRYKIIEKRQSVAFWCNPISGHATLYWYQQILGQGPKLLIQFQNNGVVDDSQLPKDRFSAERLKGVDSTLKIQPAKLEDSAVYLCASRLGQGMFDTEAFFGQGTRLTVV.

In nucleotides, the CDR3 is TGTGCCAGCAGCGTTAAAACAGCGAACACCGGGGAGCTGTTTTTT. Translated: CASSVKTANTGELFF. J is TRBJ2-2 and V is TRBV9; no firm D call. This CDR3 has 15 amino acids. The germline V and J ends were trimmed by 2 bases and 0 bases, with 8 bases remaining between them. Per the germline V gene, CDR1 is SGDLS and CDR2 is YYNGEE.

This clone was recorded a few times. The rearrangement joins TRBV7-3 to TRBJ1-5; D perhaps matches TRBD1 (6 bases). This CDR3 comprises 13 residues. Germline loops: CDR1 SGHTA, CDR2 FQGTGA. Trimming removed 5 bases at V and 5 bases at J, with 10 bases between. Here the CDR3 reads CASSTRQDQPQHF. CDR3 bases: TGTGCCAGCAGCACGAGACAGGATCAGCCCCAGCATTTT.

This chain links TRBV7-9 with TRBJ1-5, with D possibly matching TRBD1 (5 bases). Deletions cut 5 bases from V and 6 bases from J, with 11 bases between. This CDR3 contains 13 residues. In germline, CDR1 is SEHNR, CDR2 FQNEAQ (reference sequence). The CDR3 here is CASSRDSSQPQHF. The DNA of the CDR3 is TGTGCCAGCAGCAGAGACAGTAGTCAGCCCCAGCATTTT.

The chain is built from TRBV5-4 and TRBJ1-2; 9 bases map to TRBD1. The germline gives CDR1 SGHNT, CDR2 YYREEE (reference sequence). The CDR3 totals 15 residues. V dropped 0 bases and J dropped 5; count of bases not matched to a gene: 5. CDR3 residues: CASSLAGGQGYGYTF. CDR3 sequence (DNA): TGTGCCAGCAGCTTGGCGGGTGGACAGGGGTATGGCTACACCTTC.